This T cell receptor beta chain is drawn from a study of T cell responses to AZD1222 COVID-19 vaccine. V lost 9 bases, J lost 3 bases, and 11 bases stayed unmatched. Germline CDR1 LNHDA, CDR2 SQIVND (reference sequence). This CDR3 region has 15 residues. Clones were sequenced by immunoSEQ multiplex PCR, and TCRdb holds only the in-frame ones, with some missing. The sample yields about 150,000 clones, about 89% seen once. This sample comprised peripheral blood, obtained on day 0 of AZD1222 vaccination. The TCR originated in an adult in good health. This chain connects TRBV19 to TRBJ2-3; 8 positions match TRBD2. This CDR3 reads CASEEKGLGTDTQYF. The CDR3 coding sequence is TGTGCCAGCGAAGAAAAGGGACTAGGGACAGATACGCAGTATTTT.